The 18 T cell receptor beta chains presented below share a single source sample, sequenced in a study of T-cell memory formation after mild COVID-19 (dated by TCRdb to 2020 to 2022). Libraries were prepared through 5' RACE. The data were produced on an Illumina NovaSeq 6000. TCRdb redid the processing of the public reads, applying fastp at Q25 and MiXCR, and retained in-frame beta chains. CDR3 protein sequences are deduplicated, and each keeps its most common genes and DNA. The sample yields more than 450,000 distinct CDR3 sequences; about a sixth were counted once. The ten top clones hold 12% of the sample. Sequencing was done on a sample of PBMCs or a T cell subset sorted from them (not recorded which). All receptors derive from an adult woman who had mild COVID-19 (a few samples of this study predate the infection). The sample titles of this study are shuffled in the database, so cell type and time point are left out; the donor was told from shared clones.

This clonotype was seen repeatedly, ten times or more. This rearrangement joins TRBV28 to TRBJ2-7; 16 bases align to TRBD2. Unmatched junction bases numbered 7, after V lost 5 bases and J lost 0 bases. There are 18 residues in the CDR3. Germline loops: CDR1 MDHEN, CDR2 SYDVKM. The CDR3 region has the DNA TGTGCCAGCAGTCCGCAGGGACTAGCGGGAGGGTCCTCCTACGAGCAGTACTTC. Translating gives CASSPQGLAGGSSYEQYF.

The chain has TRBV29-1 and TRBJ2-7, with D possibly TRBD2 on 5 matching bases. Germline V gene sequence: CDR1 SQVTM, CDR2 ANQGSEA. This CDR3 has 13 amino acids. Trimming pared 6 bases from V and 2 bases from J, leaving 14 bases between. The CDR3 bases are TGCAGCGTCGCCTCCGGGAACACCTACGAGCAGTACTTC. Its protein product is CSVASGNTYEQYF.

V is TRBV30 and J is TRBJ2-5; possible D gene TRBD2, 6 bases. CDR1 is GTSNPN, CDR2 SVGIG, per germline (reference sequence). V was trimmed by 3 bases and J by 4 bases, leaving 33 bases between them. This CDR3 contains 20 residues. Written as DNA, the CDR3 is TGTGCCTGGAGCGTAGGGGATGTGGTCCCCGTCTATGGACTAACAGAGACCCAGTACTTC. Encoded protein: CAWSVGDVVPVYGLTETQYF.

CDR3 nucleotides: TGTGCCAGCGGCCAAGGGACCCTCACCTATGGCTACACCTTC. Encoded protein: CASGQGTLTYGYTF. V and J are TRBV7-8 and TRBJ1-2, with D possibly TRBD1 on 5 matching bases. The germline V gene has CDR1 SGHVS and CDR2 FQNEAQ. Trimming cost V 8 bases and J 4 bases, with 17 bases left between them. This CDR3 has 14 residues. The full variable domain, its missing parts supplied by reference TRBV7-8 and TRBJ1-2, is GAGVSQSPRYKVAKRGQDVALRCDPISGHVSLFWYQQALGQGPEFLTYFQNEAQLDKSGLPSDRFFAERPEGSVSTLKIQRTQQEDSAVYLCASGQGTLTYGYTFGSGTRLTVV.

In regard to this clonotype: Germline is not matched at one junction end, which may reflect a read error. V usage is TRBV7-8 and J usage is TRBJ1-1; the match to TRBD1 covers 7 bases. The CDR3 is 15 residues long. Per germline, CDR1 SGHVS and CDR2 FQNEAQ. The chain's CDR3 is CAISSPDRKNTEAFF. As DNA, the CDR3 is TGTGCCATCAGCTCCCCGGACAGGAAGAACACTGAAGCTTTCTTT.

The J gene is TRBJ2-5, the V gene TRBV12-3 or TRBV12-4, with 7 nucleotides matching TRBD2. The V segment lost 8 bases and the J segment 14 bases; nucleotides outside the gene matches: 11. The CDR3 covers 11 residues. The CDR3 protein is CASGAGTPRYF. CDR3 nucleotide sequence: TGTGCCAGCGGAGCGGGGACCCCCAGATACTTC.

Ten or more counts support this clonotype. The chain is built from TRBV6-6 and TRBJ1-1; no definite D call. V gave up 6 bases and J gave up 1 base, with 9 bases separating them. Looked up from germline, CDR1 is MNHNY and CDR2 is SVGAGI (reference sequence). The CDR3 runs to 13 residues. The chain's CDR3 is CASSEGQNTEAFF. The CDR3 DNA reads TGTGCCAGCAGCGAGGGTCAGAACACTGAAGCTTTCTTT.

This chain joins TRBV7-9 and TRBJ1-2; maybe TRBD1 (5 bases). Trimming took off 5 bases at V and 6 bases at J, with 10 bases between the two ends. This CDR3 region has 12 residues. CDR1 is SEHNR, CDR2 FQNEAQ, per germline (reference sequence). The CDR3 DNA is TGTGCCAGCAGCCAGTTAGGGGATGGCTACACCTTC. This gives the protein CASSQLGDGYTF.

This clonotype was found a few times. This rearrangement joins TRBV18 to TRBJ2-1; no clear D gene. This CDR3 comprises 15 residues. V dropped 3 bases and J dropped 5 bases, with 14 bases sitting between them. The germline CDR1 and CDR2 sequences are KGHSH and LQKENI. CDR3 loop: CASSPVPSPNNEQFF. CDR3 DNA sequence: TGTGCCAGCTCACCTGTCCCTTCTCCTAACAATGAGCAGTTCTTC.

This clonotype was found a few times. This chain joins TRBV24-1 and TRBJ2-1; 8 nucleotides line up with TRBD2. The ends lost 6 bases at V and 4 bases at J; junction bases unmatched: 4. CDR1 KGHDR and CDR2 SFDVKD come from the germline V gene. The length of the CDR3 is 14 residues. The DNA of the CDR3 is TGTGCCACCAGTAGCGGGAGCCGATACAATGAGCAGTTCTTC. This translates into CATSSGSRYNEQFF.

This clonotype has a handful of counts. J is TRBJ2-3 and V is TRBV4-1, with D possibly TRBD2 on 6 matching bases. The ends were cut back, 1 base at V and 2 bases at J, with 10 bases in the middle. Germline assignment: CDR1 MGHRA and CDR2 YSYEKL. The CDR3 contains 15 residues. The CDR3 loop is CASSQGLVVTDTQYF. In DNA, the CDR3 is TGCGCCAGCAGCCAAGGACTAGTAGTCACAGATACGCAGTATTTT.

The gene calls are TRBV12-3 or TRBV12-4 and TRBJ2-2; TRBD2 is a possible D gene (6 bases). V dropped 8 bases and J dropped 2 bases, with 24 bases sitting between them. The CDR3 loop spans 18 amino acids. The CDR3 coding sequence is TGTGCCAGCCCTAAGAAAGAGAGGTGGGACTCTAACACCGGGGAGCTGTTTTTT. This translates into CASPKKERWDSNTGELFF.

The V gene is TRBV29-1, the J gene TRBJ1-1, with no clear D. The CDR3 runs 14 residues. CDR1 and CDR2 from the germline V gene are SQVTM and ANQGSEA. V lost 7 bases, J lost 3 bases, and 18 bases lay in between. CDR3 residues: CSAQRLEVDTEAFF. DNA for the CDR3: TGCAGCGCCCAGCGACTGGAAGTAGACACTGAAGCTTTCTTT.

This clonotype was detected many times. V is TRBV5-6 and J is TRBJ2-3, with D uncertain. The CDR3 is 13 amino acids. V lost 0 bases, J lost 3 bases, and 5 bases lay in between. Germline V CDR1 and CDR2: SGHDT, YYEEEE. The CDR3 is CASSLGQTDTQYF. CDR3 bases: TGTGCCAGCAGCTTGGGGCAGACAGATACGCAGTATTTT.

The chain joins TRBV12-3 or TRBV12-4 to TRBJ1-5, with unresolved D. This CDR3 is 13 amino acids long. V was shortened by 7 bases and J by 0 bases, with 7 bases between the two germline ends. CDR3 sequence (DNA): TGTGCCAGCACGCCATATAGCAATCAGCCCCAGCATTTT. Amino acids: CASTPYSNQPQHF.

The rearrangement links TRBV20-1 to TRBJ2-7; 7 positions agree with TRBD2. The V and J ends lost 0 bases and 3 bases, in that order; junction bases with no gene match: 5. The CDR3 is 14 residues long. The germline V gene has CDR1 DFQATT and CDR2 SNEGSKA (reference sequence). The CDR3 DNA is TGCAGTGCTAGAGAGCTAGCGGCGGTCTACGAGCAGTACTTC. Translation gives CSARELAAVYEQYF.

CDR3 protein: CSARYNNAQGPNYGYTF. The CDR3 region has the DNA TGCAGTGCTAGATACAACAACGCACAGGGGCCTAACTATGGCTACACCTTC. The chain carries TRBV20-1 and TRBJ1-2; 7 bases align to TRBD1. V shed 2 bases and J 0 bases; nucleotides not matched to a gene: 12. The CDR3 loop spans 17 amino acids. Germline-derived CDR1 and CDR2 are DFQATT and SNEGSKA (reference sequence).

This clonotype was detected a few times. The chain combines TRBV6-6 with TRBJ2-7; D unclear. Trimming stripped 6 bases from V and 4 bases from J, with 16 bases between. From germline, CDR1 is MNHNY and CDR2 SVGAGI (reference sequence). CDR3 length: 14 amino acids. CDR3 sequence reads: CASRATLGPYEQYF. The CDR3 DNA reads TGTGCCAGCAGGGCGACGCTTGGGCCATACGAGCAGTACTTC.